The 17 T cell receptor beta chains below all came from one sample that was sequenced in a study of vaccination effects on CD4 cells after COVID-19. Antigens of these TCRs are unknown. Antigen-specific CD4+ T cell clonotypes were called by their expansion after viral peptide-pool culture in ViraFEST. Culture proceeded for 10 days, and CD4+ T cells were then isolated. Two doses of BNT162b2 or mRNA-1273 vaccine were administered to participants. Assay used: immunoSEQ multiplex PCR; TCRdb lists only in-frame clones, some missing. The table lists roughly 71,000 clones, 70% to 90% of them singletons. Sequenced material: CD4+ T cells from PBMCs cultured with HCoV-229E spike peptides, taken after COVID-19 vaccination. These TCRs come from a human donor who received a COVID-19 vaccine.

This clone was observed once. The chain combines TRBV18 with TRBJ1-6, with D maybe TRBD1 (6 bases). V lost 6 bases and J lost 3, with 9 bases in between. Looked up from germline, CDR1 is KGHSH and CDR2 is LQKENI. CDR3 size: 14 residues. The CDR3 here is CASSGALYNSPLHF. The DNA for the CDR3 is TGTGCCAGCTCGGGGGCCCTCTATAATTCACCCCTCCACTTT.

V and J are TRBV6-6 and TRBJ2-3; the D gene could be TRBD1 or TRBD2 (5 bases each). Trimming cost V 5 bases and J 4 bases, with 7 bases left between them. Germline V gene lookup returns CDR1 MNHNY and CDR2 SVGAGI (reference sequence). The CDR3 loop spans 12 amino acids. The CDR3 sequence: CASSQGADTQYF. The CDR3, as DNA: TGTGCCAGCAGTCAGGGAGCAGATACGCAGTATTTT.

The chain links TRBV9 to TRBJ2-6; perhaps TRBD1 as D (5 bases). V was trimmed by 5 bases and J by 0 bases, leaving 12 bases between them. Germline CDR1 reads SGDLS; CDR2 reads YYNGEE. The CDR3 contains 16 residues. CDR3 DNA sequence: TGTGCCAGCAGTGGTGGGGCATACTCTGGGGCCAACGTCCTGACTTTC. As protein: CASSGGAYSGANVLTF.

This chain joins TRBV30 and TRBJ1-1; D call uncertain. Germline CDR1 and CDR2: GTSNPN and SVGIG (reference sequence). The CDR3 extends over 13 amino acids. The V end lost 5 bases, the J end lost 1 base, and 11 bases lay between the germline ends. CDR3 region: CAWRYTENTEAFF. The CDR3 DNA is TGTGCCTGGCGATATACAGAGAACACTGAAGCTTTCTTT. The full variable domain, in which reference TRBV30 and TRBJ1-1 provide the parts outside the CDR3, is SQTIHQWPATLVQPVGSPLSLECTVEGTSNPNLYWYRQAAGRGLQLLFYSVGIGQISSEVPQNLSASRPQDRQFILSSKKLLLSDSGFYLCAWRYTENTEAFFGQGTRLTVV.

CDR3 region: CASSESRQGMGYTF. The DNA of the CDR3 is TGCGCCAGCAGTGAGTCAAGGCAGGGCATGGGGTACACCTTC. The chain couples TRBV10-1 to TRBJ1-2; D possibly corresponds to TRBD1 (5 bases). Between the trimmed V and J ends, which lost 0 bases and 11 bases, there was a span of 16 bases. The CDR3 has 14 residues. Germline V gives CDR1 WNHNN, CDR2 SYGVQD (reference sequence).

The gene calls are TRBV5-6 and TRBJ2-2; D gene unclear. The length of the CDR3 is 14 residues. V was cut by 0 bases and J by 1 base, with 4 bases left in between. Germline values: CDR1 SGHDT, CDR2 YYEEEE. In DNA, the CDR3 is TGTGCCAGCAGCTTGGGACAGAACACCGGGGAGCTGTTTTTT. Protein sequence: CASSLGQNTGELFF.

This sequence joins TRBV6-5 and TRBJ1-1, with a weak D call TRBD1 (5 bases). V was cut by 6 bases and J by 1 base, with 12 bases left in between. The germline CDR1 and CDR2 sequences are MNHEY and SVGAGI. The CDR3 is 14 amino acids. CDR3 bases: TGTGCCAGCAGCCCCGGACATCAGAACACTGAAGCTTTCTTT. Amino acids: CASSPGHQNTEAFF.

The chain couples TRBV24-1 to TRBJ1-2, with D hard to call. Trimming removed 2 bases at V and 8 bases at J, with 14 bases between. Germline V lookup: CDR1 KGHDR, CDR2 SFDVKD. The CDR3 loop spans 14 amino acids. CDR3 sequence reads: CATSDSRAAGGYTF. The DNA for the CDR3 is TGTGCCACCAGTGATTCCCGTGCGGCGGGGGGCTACACCTTC.

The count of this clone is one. The CDR3 here is CAWSGDRGYNEQFF. Here the CDR3 DNA reads TGTGCCTGGAGTGGTGACAGGGGTTACAATGAGCAGTTCTTC. This chain links TRBV30 with TRBJ2-1; 8 bases line up with TRBD1. Germline CDR1 reads GTSNPN; CDR2 reads SVGIG (reference sequence). The CDR3 contains 14 residues. V lost 1 base, J lost 4 bases, and 3 bases stayed unmatched.

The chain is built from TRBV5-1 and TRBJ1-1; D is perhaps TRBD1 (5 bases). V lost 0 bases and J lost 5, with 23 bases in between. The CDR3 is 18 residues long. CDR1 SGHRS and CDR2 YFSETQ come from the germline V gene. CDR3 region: CASSLVGLSEGLGTEAFF. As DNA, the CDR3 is TGCGCCAGCAGCTTGGTGGGCTTATCTGAGGGGTTGGGGACTGAAGCTTTCTTT.

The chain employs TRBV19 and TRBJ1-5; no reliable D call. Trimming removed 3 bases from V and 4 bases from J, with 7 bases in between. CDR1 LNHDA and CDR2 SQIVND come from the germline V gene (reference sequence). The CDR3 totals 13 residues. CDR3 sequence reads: CASSMGFNQPQHF. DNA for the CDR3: TGTGCCAGTAGTATGGGCTTTAATCAGCCCCAGCATTTT.

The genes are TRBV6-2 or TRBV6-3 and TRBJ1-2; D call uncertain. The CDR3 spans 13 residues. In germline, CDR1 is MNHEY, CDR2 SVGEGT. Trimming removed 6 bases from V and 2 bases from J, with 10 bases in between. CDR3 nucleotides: TGTGCCAGCAGCCCGGACCGAAACTATGGCTACACCTTC. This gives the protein CASSPDRNYGYTF.

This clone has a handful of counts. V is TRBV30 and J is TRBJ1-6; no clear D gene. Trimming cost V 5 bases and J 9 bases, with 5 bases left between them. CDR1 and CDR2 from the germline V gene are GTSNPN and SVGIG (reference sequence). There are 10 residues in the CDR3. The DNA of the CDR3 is TGTGCCTGGGGGCTTTCACCCCTCCACTTT. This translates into CAWGLSPLHF.

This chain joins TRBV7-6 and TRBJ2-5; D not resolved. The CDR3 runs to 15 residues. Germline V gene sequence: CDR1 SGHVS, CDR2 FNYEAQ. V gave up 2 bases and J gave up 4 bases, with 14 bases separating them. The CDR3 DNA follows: TGTGCCAGCAGCTTAACTGCTCTGGGCGGAGAGACCCAGTACTTC. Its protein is CASSLTALGGETQYF.

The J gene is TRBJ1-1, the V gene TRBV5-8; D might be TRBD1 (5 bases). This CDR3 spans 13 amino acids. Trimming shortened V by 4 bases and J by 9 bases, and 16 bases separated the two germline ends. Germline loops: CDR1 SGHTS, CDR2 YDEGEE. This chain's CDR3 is CASSLYGAFQAFF. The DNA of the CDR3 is TGTGCCAGCAGCCTTTATGGGGCTTTTCAAGCTTTCTTT. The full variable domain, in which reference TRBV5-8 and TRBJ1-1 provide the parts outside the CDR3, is EAGVTQSPTHLIKTRGQQATLRCSPISGHTSVYWYQQALGLGLQFLLWYDEGEERNRGNFPPRFSGRQFPNYSSELNVNALELEDSALYLCASSLYGAFQAFFGQGTRLTVV.

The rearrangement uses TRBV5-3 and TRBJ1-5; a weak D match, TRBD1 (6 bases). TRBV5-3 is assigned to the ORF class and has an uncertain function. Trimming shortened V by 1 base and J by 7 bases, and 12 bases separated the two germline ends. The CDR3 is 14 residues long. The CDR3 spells CARSLRPGEQPQHF. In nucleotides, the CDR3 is TGTGCCAGAAGCTTGAGGCCAGGGGAGCAGCCCCAGCATTTT.

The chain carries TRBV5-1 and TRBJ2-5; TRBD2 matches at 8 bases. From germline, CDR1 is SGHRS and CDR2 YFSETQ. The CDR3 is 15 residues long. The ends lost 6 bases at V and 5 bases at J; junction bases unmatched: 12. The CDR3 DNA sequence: TGCGCCAGCACCTACCAGCGGGGGATAGGGGAGACCCAGTACTTC. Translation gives CASTYQRGIGETQYF.